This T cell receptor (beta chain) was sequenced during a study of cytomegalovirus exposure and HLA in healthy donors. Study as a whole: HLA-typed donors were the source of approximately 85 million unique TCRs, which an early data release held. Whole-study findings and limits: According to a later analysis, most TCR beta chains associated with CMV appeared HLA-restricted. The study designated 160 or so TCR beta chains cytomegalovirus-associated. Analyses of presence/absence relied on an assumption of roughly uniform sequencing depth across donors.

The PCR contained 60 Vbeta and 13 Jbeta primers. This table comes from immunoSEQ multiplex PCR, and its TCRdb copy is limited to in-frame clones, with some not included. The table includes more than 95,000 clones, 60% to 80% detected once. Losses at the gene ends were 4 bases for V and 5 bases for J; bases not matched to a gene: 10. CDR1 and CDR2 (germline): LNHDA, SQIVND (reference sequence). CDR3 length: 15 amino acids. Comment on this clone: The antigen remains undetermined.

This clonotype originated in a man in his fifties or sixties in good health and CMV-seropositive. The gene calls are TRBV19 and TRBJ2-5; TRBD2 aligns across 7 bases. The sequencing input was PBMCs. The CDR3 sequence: CASSTRASGGETQYF. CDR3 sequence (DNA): TGTGCCAGTAGTACCCGGGCTAGCGGTGGTGAGACCCAGTACTTC.